This T cell receptor beta chain was obtained from a study of human T cells and chemical hapten exposure. Looking at the study overall: Upper-back patches of 0.01% DPC were read at 6 days. A patient group, mainly female, showed alopecia areata, totalis or universalis.

This CDR3 has 15 amino acids. The germline CDR1 and CDR2 sequences are SGHTS and YDEGEE. Trimming at V came to 3 bases and at J to 6 bases, leaving 7 bases not matched to a gene. This clonotype came up many times. Specified time point: patch test 1, 2 weeks after DPC sensitization. Described treatment: therapeutic diphenylcyclopropenone sensitization with weekly scalp DPC. Investigators collected blood before applying each patch test. Sample donors consisted of patients with alopecia, aged 18 to 70 years, who were suitable for DPC. TCRdb fed the RACE reads into MiXCR, producing one record per CDR3 protein. This table holds 55,000 to 85,000 distinct CDR3 sequences, 9.8% found once.

The rearrangement joins TRBV5-8 to TRBJ2-1, with 9 bases fitting TRBD1. The receptor comes from a middle-aged woman with alopecia areata. Some clones in this sample may be carry-over from other donors' samples. The source material was whole blood, sampled in connection with sensitization to the hapten diphenylcyclopropenone (DPC). CDR3: CASSYHRGQRNEQFF. CDR3 nucleotides: TGTGCCAGCAGCTATCACAGGGGGCAGCGCAATGAGCAGTTCTTC.